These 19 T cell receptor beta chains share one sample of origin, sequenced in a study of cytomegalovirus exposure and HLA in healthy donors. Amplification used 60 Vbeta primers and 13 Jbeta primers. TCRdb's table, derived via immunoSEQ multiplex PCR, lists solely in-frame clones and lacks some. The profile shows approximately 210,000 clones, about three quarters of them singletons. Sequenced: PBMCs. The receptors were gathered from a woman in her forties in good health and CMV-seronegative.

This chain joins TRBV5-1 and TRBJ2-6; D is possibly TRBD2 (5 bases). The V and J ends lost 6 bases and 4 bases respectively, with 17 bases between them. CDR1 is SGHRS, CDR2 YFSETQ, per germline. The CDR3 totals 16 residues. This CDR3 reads CASTSARVSGANVLTF. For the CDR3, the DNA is TGCGCCAGCACCTCGGCGAGGGTCTCGGGGGCCAACGTCCTGACTTTC.

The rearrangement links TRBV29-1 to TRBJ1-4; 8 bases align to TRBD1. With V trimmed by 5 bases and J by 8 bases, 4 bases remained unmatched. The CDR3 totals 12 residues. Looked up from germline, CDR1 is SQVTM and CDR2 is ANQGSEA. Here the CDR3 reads CSVRQGAEKLFF. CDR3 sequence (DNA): TGCAGCGTTAGGCAGGGGGCGGAAAAACTGTTTTTT.

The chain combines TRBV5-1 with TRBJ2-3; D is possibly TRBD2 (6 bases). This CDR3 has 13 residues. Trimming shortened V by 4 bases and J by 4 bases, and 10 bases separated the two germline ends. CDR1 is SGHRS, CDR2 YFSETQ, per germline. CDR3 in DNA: TGCGCCAGCAGCACCGGGACTTCAGATACGCAGTATTTT. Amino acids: CASSTGTSDTQYF.

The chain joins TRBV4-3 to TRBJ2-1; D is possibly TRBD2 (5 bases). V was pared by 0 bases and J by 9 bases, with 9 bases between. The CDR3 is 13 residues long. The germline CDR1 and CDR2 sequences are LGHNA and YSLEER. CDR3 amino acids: CASSQDGGGEQFF. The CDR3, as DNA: TGCGCCAGCAGCCAAGATGGAGGAGGTGAGCAGTTCTTC.

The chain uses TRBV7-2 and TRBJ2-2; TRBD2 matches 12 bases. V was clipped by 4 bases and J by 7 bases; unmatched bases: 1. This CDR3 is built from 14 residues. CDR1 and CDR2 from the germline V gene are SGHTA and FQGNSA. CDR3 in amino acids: CASSSTSGGGELFF. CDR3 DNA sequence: TGTGCCAGCAGCTCGACTAGCGGGGGCGGGGAGCTGTTTTTT.

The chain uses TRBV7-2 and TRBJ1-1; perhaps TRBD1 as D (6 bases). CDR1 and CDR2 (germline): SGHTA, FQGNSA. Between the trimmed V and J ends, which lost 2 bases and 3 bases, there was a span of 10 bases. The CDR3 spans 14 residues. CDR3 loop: CASSLQGGYTEAFF. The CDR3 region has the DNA TGTGCCAGCAGCTTACAAGGGGGTTACACTGAAGCTTTCTTT.

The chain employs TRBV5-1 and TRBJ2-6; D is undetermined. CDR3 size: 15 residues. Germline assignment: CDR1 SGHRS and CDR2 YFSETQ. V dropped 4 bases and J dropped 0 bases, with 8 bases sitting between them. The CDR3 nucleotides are TGCGCCAGCAGCCGAGACACCTCTGGGGCCAACGTCCTGACTTTC. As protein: CASSRDTSGANVLTF.

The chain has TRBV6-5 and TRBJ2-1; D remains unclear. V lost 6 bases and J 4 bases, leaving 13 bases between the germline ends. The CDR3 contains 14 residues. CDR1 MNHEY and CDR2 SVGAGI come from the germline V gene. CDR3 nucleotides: TGTGCCAGCAGACCATTGAACTATTACAATGAGCAGTTCTTC. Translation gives CASRPLNYYNEQFF.

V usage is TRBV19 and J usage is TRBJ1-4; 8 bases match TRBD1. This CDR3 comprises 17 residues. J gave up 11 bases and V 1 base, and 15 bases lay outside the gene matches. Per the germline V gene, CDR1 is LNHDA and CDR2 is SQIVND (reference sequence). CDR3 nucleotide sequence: TGTGCCAGTAGTATAGGGACAGGGACGGATCCCTTCGAGAAACTGTTTTTT. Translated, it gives CASSIGTGTDPFEKLFF.

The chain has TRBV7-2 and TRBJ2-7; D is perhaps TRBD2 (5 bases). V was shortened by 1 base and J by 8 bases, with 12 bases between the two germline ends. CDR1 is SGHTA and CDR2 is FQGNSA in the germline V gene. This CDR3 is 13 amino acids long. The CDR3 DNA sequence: TGTGCCAGCAGCTTAGTCGGGGTAGACAAGCAGTACTTC. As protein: CASSLVGVDKQYF.

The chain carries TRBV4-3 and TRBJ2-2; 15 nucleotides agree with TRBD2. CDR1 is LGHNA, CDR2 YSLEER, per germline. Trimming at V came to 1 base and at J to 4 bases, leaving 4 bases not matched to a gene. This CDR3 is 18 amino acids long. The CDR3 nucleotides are TGCGCCAGCAGCCAAGGGCGGACTAGCGGGAGGGCCACCGGGGAGCTGTTTTTT. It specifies CASSQGRTSGRATGELFF.

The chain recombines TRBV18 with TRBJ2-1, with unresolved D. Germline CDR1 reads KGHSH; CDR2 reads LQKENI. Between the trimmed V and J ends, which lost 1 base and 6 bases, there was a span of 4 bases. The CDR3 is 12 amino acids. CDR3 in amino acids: CASSPRSNEQFF. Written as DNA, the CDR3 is TGTGCCAGCTCACCACGCAGCAATGAGCAGTTCTTC.

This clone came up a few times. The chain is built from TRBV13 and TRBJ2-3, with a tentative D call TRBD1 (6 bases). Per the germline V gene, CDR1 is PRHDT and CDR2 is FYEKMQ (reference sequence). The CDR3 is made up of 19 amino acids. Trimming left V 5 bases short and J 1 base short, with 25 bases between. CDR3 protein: CASSPWVGAARPGTDTQYF. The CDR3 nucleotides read TGTGCCAGCAGCCCATGGGTGGGGGCGGCGCGACCCGGCACAGATACGCAGTATTTT.

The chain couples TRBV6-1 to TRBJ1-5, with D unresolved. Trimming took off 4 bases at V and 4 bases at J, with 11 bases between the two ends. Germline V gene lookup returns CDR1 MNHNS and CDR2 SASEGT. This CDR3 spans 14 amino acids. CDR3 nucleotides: TGTGCCAGCAGTGCAGAATACTATAATCAGCCCCAGCATTTT. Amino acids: CASSAEYYNQPQHF.

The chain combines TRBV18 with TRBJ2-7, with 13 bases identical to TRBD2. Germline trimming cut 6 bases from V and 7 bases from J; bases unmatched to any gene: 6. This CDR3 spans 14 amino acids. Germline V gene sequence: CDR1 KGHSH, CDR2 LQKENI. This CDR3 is CASSTGLAGREQYV. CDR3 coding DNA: TGTGCCAGCTCGACGGGACTAGCGGGAAGGGAGCAGTACGTC.

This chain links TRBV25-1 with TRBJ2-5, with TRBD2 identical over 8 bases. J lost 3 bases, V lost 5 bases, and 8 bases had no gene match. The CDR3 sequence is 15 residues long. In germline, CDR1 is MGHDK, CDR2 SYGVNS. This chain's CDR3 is CASSPWGAGEETQYF. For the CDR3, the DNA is TGTGCCAGCAGTCCCTGGGGAGCGGGAGAAGAGACCCAGTACTTC. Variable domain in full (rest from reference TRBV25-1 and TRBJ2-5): EADIYQTPRYLVIGTGKKITLECSQTMGHDKMYWYQQDPGMELHLIHYSYGVNSTEKGDLSSESTVSRIRTEHFPLTLESARPSHTSQYLCASSPWGAGEETQYFGPGTRLLVL.

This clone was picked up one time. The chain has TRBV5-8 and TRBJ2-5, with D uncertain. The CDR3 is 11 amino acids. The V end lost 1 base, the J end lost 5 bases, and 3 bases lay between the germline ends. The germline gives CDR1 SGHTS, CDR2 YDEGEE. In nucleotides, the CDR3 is TGTGCCAGCAGCTTGCAGGAGACCCAGTACTTC. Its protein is CASSLQETQYF.

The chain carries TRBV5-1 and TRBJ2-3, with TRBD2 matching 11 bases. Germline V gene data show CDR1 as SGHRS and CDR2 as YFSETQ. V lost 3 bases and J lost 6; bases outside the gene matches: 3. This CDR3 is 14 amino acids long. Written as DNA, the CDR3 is TGCGCCAGCAGCTCCGGACTAGCGGGTGATACGCAGTATTTT. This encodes CASSSGLAGDTQYF.

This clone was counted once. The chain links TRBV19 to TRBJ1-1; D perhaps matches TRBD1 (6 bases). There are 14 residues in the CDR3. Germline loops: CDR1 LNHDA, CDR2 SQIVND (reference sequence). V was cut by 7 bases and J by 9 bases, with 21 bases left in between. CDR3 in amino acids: CASNQPRTDHKAFF. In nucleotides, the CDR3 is TGTGCCAGTAATCAGCCGAGGACAGACCACAAAGCTTTCTTT.